In its sample, the clone carrying this TCR beta chain was seen a few times. No antigen is known for it. This entry is derived from a study of blood T cells in healthy people across ages. Study background: Template switching retrieved approximately one barcoded beta molecule for each two T cells. Overall study results and limits: Versus aged donors, long-lived donors had higher diversity and more naive CD4+ cells.

The second PCR ran roughly 7 to 11 cycles with a sample-barcoded 5' primer and J-beta primers. One entry per CDR3 protein, called by TCRdb with MiXCR from the 5' RACE reads. The data show under 1,100,000 distinct CDR3 sequences, around 27% seen once. Germline V gene sequence: CDR1 MNHEY, CDR2 SVGAGI. CDR3 size: 17 residues. The V segment lost 5 bases and the J segment 4 bases; nucleotides outside the gene matches: 11. The same data also went into a second study, on T cells of mothers and their children. In that study: Over 8 million reads per mother and approximately 3.2 million per child were obtained.

This TCR came from a girl aged 2-10 years in good health. Sequenced input: blood. The chain has TRBV6-5 and TRBJ1-1, with TRBD1 matching 12 bases. The CDR3: CASSRGQGASVGTEAFF. DNA for the CDR3: TGTGCCAGCAGTAGGGGACAGGGGGCTTCGGTAGGCACTGAAGCTTTCTTT.